What follows are 15 T cell receptor beta chains derived from one specimen sequenced in a study of cytomegalovirus exposure and HLA in healthy donors. The primer mix had 60 Vbeta and 13 Jbeta primers. Clones were read by immunoSEQ multiplex PCR, and TCRdb kept only the in-frame ones, dropping some. The sample yields about 87,000 clones, approximately 7.6% seen once. The material sequenced was PBMCs. The receptors were sampled from a man aged 45-60 years in good health and CMV-seronegative.

The rearrangement links TRBV6-6 to TRBJ2-3; TRBD1 might be the D (6 bases). The CDR3 runs to 13 residues. Trimming pared 11 bases from V and 4 bases from J, leaving 16 bases between. Per the germline V gene, CDR1 is MNHNY and CDR2 is SVGAGI (reference sequence). The CDR3 DNA reads TGTGCCGGGGGCCTTGGGTTCGCAGATACGCAGTATTTT. Protein product: CAGGLGFADTQYF.

V usage is TRBV7-2 and J usage is TRBJ2-1; 12 nucleotides align to TRBD2. The CDR3 sequence is 16 residues long. Germline loops: CDR1 SGHTA, CDR2 FQGNSA. The V and J ends lost 4 bases and 2 bases, in that order; junction bases with no gene match: 3. CDR3 protein: CASSSLAGGAYNEQFF. CDR3 coding DNA: TGTGCCAGCAGCTCACTAGCGGGAGGAGCCTACAATGAGCAGTTCTTC.

This clone was seen only a few times. The chain joins TRBV6-6 to TRBJ2-2; D gene ambiguous. The CDR3 has 16 amino acids. Germline-derived CDR1 and CDR2 are MNHNY and SVGAGI (reference sequence). Trimming stripped 6 bases from V and 1 base from J, with 15 bases between. CDR3 sequence (DNA): TGTGCCAGCAGCCGACCTGAGGTAAAGAACACCGGGGAGCTGTTTTTT. Its protein is CASSRPEVKNTGELFF.

The table lists this clone with a few counts. The V and J genes are TRBV7-9 and TRBJ2-7; D might be TRBD2 (6 bases). The CDR3 consists of 14 residues. Germline V gene lookup returns CDR1 SEHNR and CDR2 FQNEAQ (reference sequence). V was pared by 5 bases and J by 4 bases, with 15 bases between. Here the CDR3 reads CASSLGDLRYEQYF. CDR3 DNA sequence: TGTGCCAGCAGCCTGGGGGACTTGAGGTACGAGCAGTACTTC.

The CDR3 loop is CASNGPGGAFF. The CDR3 DNA follows: TGCGCCAGCAACGGGCCCGGCGGGGCTTTCTTT. The gene calls are TRBV5-1 and TRBJ1-1; D not certain. This CDR3 is 11 amino acids long. Germline V gives CDR1 SGHRS, CDR2 YFSETQ. Trimming removed 6 bases at V and 11 bases at J, with 14 bases between.

The rearrangement uses TRBV9 and TRBJ1-1, with D uncertain. From germline, CDR1 is SGDLS and CDR2 YYNGEE. The CDR3 is made up of 13 amino acids. The V end lost 4 bases, the J end lost 0 bases, and 7 bases lay between the germline ends. CDR3 loop: CASSSRVNTEAFF. The CDR3 DNA sequence: TGTGCCAGCAGCTCACGGGTGAACACTGAAGCTTTCTTT.

This clone was found a few times. The chain is built from TRBV4-3 and TRBJ2-7; 12 nucleotides match TRBD2. There are 15 residues in the CDR3. V lost 3 bases to trimming and J lost 6 bases; unmatched junction nucleotides: 6. Germline CDR1 is LGHNA and CDR2 is YSLEER. CDR3 bases: TGCGCCAGCAGCCAGCGACTAGCGGGAGAATCCGAGCAGTACTTC. Translating it yields CASSQRLAGESEQYF.

V is TRBV2 and J is TRBJ2-2; 7 bases align to TRBD2. The CDR3 has 15 amino acids. Germline CDR1 and CDR2: SNHLY and FYNNEI. V dropped 5 bases and J dropped 4; count of bases not matched to a gene: 7. CDR3 sequence: CASSTGTNSTGELFF. DNA of the CDR3: TGTGCCAGCAGTACCGGGACTAATTCCACCGGGGAGCTGTTTTTT. Looking up the rest from reference TRBV2 and TRBJ2-2 gives the full variable domain: EPEVTQTPSHQVTQMGQEVILRCVPISNHLYFYWYRQILGQKVEFLVSFYNNEISEKSEIFDDQFSVERPDGSNFTLKIRSTKLEDSAMYFCASSTGTNSTGELFFGEGSRLTVL.

This clone has a handful of counts. The CDR3 reads CASRPRSDPGNQPQHF. Here the CDR3 DNA reads TGTGCCAGCAGACCCCGGTCAGATCCGGGGAATCAGCCCCAGCATTTT. J is TRBJ1-5 and V is TRBV6-6; D is undetermined. Trimming left V 6 bases short and J 4 bases short, with 19 bases between. CDR3 length equals 16 residues. Germline CDR1 reads MNHNY; CDR2 reads SVGAGI (reference sequence).

This clone showed up just a few times. The gene calls are TRBV7-6 and TRBJ1-1; D uncertain. Germline V gene data show CDR1 as SGHVS and CDR2 as FNYEAQ. The CDR3 length is 15 residues. Deletions cut 2 bases from V and 1 base from J, with 11 bases between. CDR3 region: CASSLRGLPNTEAFF. DNA for the CDR3: TGTGCCAGCAGCTTACGGGGTCTTCCGAACACTGAAGCTTTCTTT.

This CDR3 is CASSLTGGYEQYF. CDR3 nucleotide sequence: TGTGCCAGCAGCTTAACAGGGGGCTACGAGCAGTACTTC. The rearrangement links TRBV7-9 to TRBJ2-7; 8 bases agree with TRBD1. This CDR3 comprises 13 residues. CDR1 SEHNR and CDR2 FQNEAQ come from the germline V gene (reference sequence). Unmatched junction bases numbered 0, after V lost 2 bases and J lost 3 bases.

The chain joins TRBV30 to TRBJ1-2, with 8 bases that match TRBD1. J gave up 4 bases and V 2 bases, and 12 bases lay outside the gene matches. The CDR3 totals 16 residues. In germline, CDR1 is GTSNPN, CDR2 SVGIG (reference sequence). Here the CDR3 reads CAWSSTGAVFGYGYTF. CDR3 in DNA: TGTGCCTGGAGTTCGACAGGGGCCGTATTCGGCTATGGCTACACCTTC.

The CDR3, as DNA: TGTGCCAGCAGTTTTCTCTTGCGGGGAGGCTACACCTTC. It codes for CASSFLLRGGYTF. V usage is TRBV27 and J usage is TRBJ1-2; D remains unclear. The V gene's germline CDR1 is MNHEY and CDR2 SMNVEV (reference sequence). Between the trimmed V and J ends, which lost 3 bases and 8 bases, there was a span of 13 bases. CDR3 size: 13 residues.

The DNA for the CDR3 is TGTGCCAGCAGCTTGGGAGGTTTTGGAAACACCATATATTTT. As protein: CASSLGGFGNTIYF. The chain employs TRBV5-5 and TRBJ1-3, with D uncertain. Trimming stripped 0 bases from V and 3 bases from J, with 7 bases between. Looked up from germline, CDR1 is SGHKS and CDR2 is YYEKEE (reference sequence). The CDR3 totals 14 residues.

This clone appeared a few times. The CDR3 loop reads CASSTRPLTSGRAYEQYF. The CDR3 DNA is TGTGCCAGCAGCACCAGGCCACTGACTAGCGGGAGGGCTTACGAGCAGTACTTC. The chain combines TRBV7-2 with TRBJ2-7; 14 positions agree with TRBD2. V was pared by 5 bases and J by 4 bases, with 13 bases of the junction left unmatched. The germline CDR1 and CDR2 sequences are SGHTA and FQGNSA. The CDR3 has 18 amino acids.